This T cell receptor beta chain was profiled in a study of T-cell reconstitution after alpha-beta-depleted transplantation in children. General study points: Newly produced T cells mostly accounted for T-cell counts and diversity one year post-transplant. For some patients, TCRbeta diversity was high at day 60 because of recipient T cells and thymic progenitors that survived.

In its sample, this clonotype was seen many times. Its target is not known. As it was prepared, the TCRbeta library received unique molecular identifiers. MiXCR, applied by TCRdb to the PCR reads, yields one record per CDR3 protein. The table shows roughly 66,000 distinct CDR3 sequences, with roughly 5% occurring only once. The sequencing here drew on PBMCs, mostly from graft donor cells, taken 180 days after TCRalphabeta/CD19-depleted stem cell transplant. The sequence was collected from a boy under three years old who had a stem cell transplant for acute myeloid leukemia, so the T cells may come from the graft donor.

DNA of the CDR3: TGTGCCAGCAGTCACGGACAGGGTCGACGAGAGACCCAGTACTTC. Protein product: CASSHGQGRRETQYF. V gene TRBV12-3 or TRBV12-4 combines with J gene TRBJ2-5, with 8 bases aligning to TRBD1. The CDR3 has 15 residues. V lost 5 bases to trimming and J lost 4 bases; unmatched junction nucleotides: 9.